The 4 T cell receptor beta chains below come from one sample, sequenced in a study of shared T cell receptors in the human thymus. Method: immunoSEQ multiplex PCR; TCRdb's copy keeps in-frame clones and lacks some. In the table there are about 660,000 clones, 70% to 90% of which are singletons. These data also featured in a second study, about human thymus T cells.

The sequenced sample was thymocytes. These receptors were collected from a boy in the first two years of life with a congenital heart defect.

The chain recombines TRBV30 with TRBJ1-1, with D tentatively TRBD1 (6 bases). V was shortened by 0 bases and J by 0 bases, with 20 bases between the two germline ends. This CDR3 has 18 residues. Germline CDR1 reads GTSNPN; CDR2 reads SVGIG (reference sequence). The CDR3 region is CAWSVPRGGARMNTEAFF. The CDR3 DNA reads TGTGCCTGGAGTGTACCTCGGGGGGGGGCGAGGATGAACACTGAAGCTTTCTTT.

The V gene is TRBV19, the J gene TRBJ2-3, with 7 bases that match TRBD1. Germline lookup yields CDR1 LNHDA and CDR2 SQIVND (reference sequence). The CDR3 loop spans 17 amino acids. Trimming cost V 9 bases and J 2 bases; bases outside gene matches: 17. CDR3: CASKGLPGQRPTDTQYF. CDR3 coding DNA: TGTGCCAGCAAGGGGCTTCCGGGACAGCGGCCCACAGATACGCAGTATTTT.

This chain uses TRBV15 with TRBJ2-2, with 12 bases that match TRBD2. Germline CDR1 and CDR2: LNHNV and YYDKDF (reference sequence). The CDR3 contains 19 residues. The ends lost 4 bases at V and 0 bases at J; junction bases unmatched: 9. The CDR3 spells CATSNRLAGDPTNTGELFF. The CDR3 nucleotides read TGTGCCACCAGCAACCGACTAGCGGGAGACCCCACGAACACCGGGGAGCTGTTTTTT. The full variable domain, its missing parts supplied by reference TRBV15 and TRBJ2-2, is DAMVIQNPRYQVTQFGKPVTLSCSQTLNHNVMYWYQQKSSQAPKLLFHYYDKDFNNEADTPDNFQSRRPNTSFCFLDIRSPGLGDTAMYLCATSNRLAGDPTNTGELFFGEGSRLTVL.

The CDR3 DNA is TGTGCCATCAGTGAGTCAGGCAGGGGGCCGGATAGCAATCAGCCCCAGCATTTT. Translating gives CAISESGRGPDSNQPQHF. V is TRBV10-3 and J is TRBJ1-5; TRBD1 aligns across 8 bases. Per germline, CDR1 ENHRY and CDR2 SYGVKD. V was pared by 0 bases and J by 0 bases, with 7 bases of the junction left unmatched. The CDR3 has 18 residues.